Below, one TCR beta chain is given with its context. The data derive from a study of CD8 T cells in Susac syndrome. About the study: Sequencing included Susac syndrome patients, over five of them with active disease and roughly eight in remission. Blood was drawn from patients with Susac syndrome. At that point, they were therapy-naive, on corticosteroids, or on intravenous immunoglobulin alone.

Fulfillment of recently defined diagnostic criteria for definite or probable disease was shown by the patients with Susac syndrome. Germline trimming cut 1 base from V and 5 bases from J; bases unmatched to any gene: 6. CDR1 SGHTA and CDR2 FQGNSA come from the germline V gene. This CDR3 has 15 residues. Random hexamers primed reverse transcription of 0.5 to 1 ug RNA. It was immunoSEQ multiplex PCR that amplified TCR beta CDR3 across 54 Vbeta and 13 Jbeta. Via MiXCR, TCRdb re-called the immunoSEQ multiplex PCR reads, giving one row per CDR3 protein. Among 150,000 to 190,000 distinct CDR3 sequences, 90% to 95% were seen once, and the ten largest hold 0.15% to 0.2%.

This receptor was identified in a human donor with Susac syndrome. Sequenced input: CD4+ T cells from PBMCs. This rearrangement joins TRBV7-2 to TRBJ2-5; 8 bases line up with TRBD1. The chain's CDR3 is CASSLGAGGGETQYF. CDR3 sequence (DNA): TGTGCCAGCAGCTTAGGCGCAGGGGGCGGGGAGACCCAGTACTTC. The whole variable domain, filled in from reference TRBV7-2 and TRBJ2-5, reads GAGVSQSPSNKVTEKGKDVELRCDPISGHTALYWYRQSLGQGLEFLIYFQGNSAPDKSGLPSDRFSAERTGGSVSTLTIQRTQQEDSAVYLCASSLGAGGGETQYFGPGTRLLVL.